The 29 T cell receptor beta chains in this list originate from one sample, sequenced in a study of blood T cell repertoires in COVID-19. The repertoire was sequenced with immunoSEQ multiplex PCR; TCRdb's copy has only in-frame clones and lacks some. The table records about 220,000 clones, 88% of them present only once. The sample comprised PBMCs or T cells enriched from blood (not recorded which). These receptors originate from a woman under 40 who had recovered from COVID-19.

The V call is TRBV5-6, the J call TRBJ2-7; TRBD1 matches at 8 bases. In germline, CDR1 is SGHDT, CDR2 YYEEEE. The CDR3 consists of 13 residues. Trimming cost V 0 bases and J 5 bases; bases outside gene matches: 1. CDR3 nucleotides: TGTGCCAGCAGCTTGGTGGGACAGGACGAGCAGTACTTC. The encoded protein is CASSLVGQDEQYF. The variable domain in full, with the rest retrieved from reference TRBV5-6 and TRBJ2-7, is DAGVTQSPTHLIKTRGQQVTLRCSPKSGHDTVSWYQQALGQGPQFIFQYYEEEERQRGNFPDRFSGHQFPNYSSELNVNALLLGDSALYLCASSLVGQDEQYFGPGTRLTVT.

This chain connects TRBV6-5 to TRBJ1-5; the D is unclear. The germline V and J ends were trimmed by 2 bases and 7 bases, with 12 bases remaining between them. Per the germline V gene, CDR1 is MNHEY and CDR2 is SVGAGI. The CDR3 runs to 14 residues. The CDR3 DNA follows: TGTGCCAGCAGTTACCCGGGAGTAGGGCAGCCCCAGCATTTT. Translation: CASSYPGVGQPQHF.

V is TRBV19 and J is TRBJ2-1; 8 bases align to TRBD1. V shed 5 bases and J 4 bases; nucleotides not matched to a gene: 10. Germline lookup yields CDR1 LNHDA and CDR2 SQIVND (reference sequence). The CDR3 has 16 amino acids. The CDR3 DNA reads as TGTGCCAGTAGTTACTCAGGGGGCGCATCTTACAATGAGCAGTTCTTC. This codes for CASSYSGGASYNEQFF.

The chain uses TRBV14 and TRBJ2-1, with 12 bases fitting TRBD2. After removal of 3 bases from V and 0 bases from J, the junction contained 6 bases not matched to a gene. In germline, CDR1 is SGHDN, CDR2 FVKESK. The CDR3 is 18 residues long. As DNA, the CDR3 is TGTGCCAGCAGCCAGAGACTAGCGGGAGACCTCTCCTACAATGAGCAGTTCTTC. Residues: CASSQRLAGDLSYNEQFF.

The chain combines TRBV7-9 with TRBJ2-1; 14 bases line up with TRBD2. Germline CDR1 and CDR2: SEHNR and FQNEAQ (reference sequence). CDR3 length: 15 residues. V lost 5 bases to trimming and J lost 9 bases; unmatched junction nucleotides: 6. This CDR3 reads CASSKTSGGELEQFF. DNA for the CDR3: TGTGCCAGCAGCAAGACTAGCGGGGGGGAGCTTGAGCAGTTCTTC. The entire variable domain, with the rest obtained from reference TRBV7-9 and TRBJ2-1, is as follows: DTGVSQNPRHKITKRGQNVTFRCDPISEHNRLYWYRQTLGQGPEFLTYFQNEAQLEKSRLLSDRFSAERPKGSFSTLEIQRTEQGDSAMYLCASSKTSGGELEQFFGPGTRLTVL.

The chain links TRBV29-1 to TRBJ2-2; 14 bases fit TRBD2. Germline V lookup: CDR1 SQVTM, CDR2 ANQGSEA. The ends lost 4 bases at V and 6 bases at J; junction bases unmatched: 13. CDR3 size: 18 residues. CDR3: CSVVEFRRGLAGAGELFF. The DNA for the CDR3 is TGCAGCGTTGTAGAGTTTCGGCGGGGACTAGCGGGGGCCGGGGAGCTGTTTTTT.

This clone was seen a single time. Written as DNA, the CDR3 is TGTGCCAGCAGCTTAGGGCACAGGAATCAGCAGTTCTTC. Protein: CASSLGHRNQQFF. The chain joins TRBV7-3 to TRBJ2-1; a possible D gene is TRBD1 (5 bases). CDR1 is SGHTA and CDR2 is FQGTGA in the germline V gene. Deletions cut 2 bases from V and 11 bases from J, with 13 bases between. The length of the CDR3 is 13 residues.

The chain recombines TRBV27 with TRBJ1-1; D possibly corresponds to TRBD1 (6 bases). The CDR3 length is 15 residues. In germline, CDR1 is MNHEY, CDR2 SMNVEV (reference sequence). Trimming left V 4 bases short and J 6 bases short, with 18 bases between. CDR3 sequence reads: CASSSRGGGSAEAFF. The CDR3, as DNA: TGTGCCAGCAGTTCCCGGGGAGGGGGAAGCGCTGAAGCTTTCTTT.

The chain employs TRBV4-1 and TRBJ1-5; D gene unclear. V lost 1 base to trimming and J lost 1 base, with 8 bases between them. The CDR3 covers 15 residues. Germline V lookup: CDR1 MGHRA, CDR2 YSYEKL. The CDR3 loop reads CASSQVQESNQPQHF. The CDR3 nucleotides are TGCGCCAGCAGCCAAGTCCAGGAAAGCAATCAGCCCCAGCATTTT.

The J gene is TRBJ2-5, the V gene TRBV9; 8 bases agree with TRBD1. V trimming: 4 bases; J trimming: 5 bases; junction bases outside the gene matches: 4. CDR3 size: 13 residues. Germline V lookup: CDR1 SGDLS, CDR2 YYNGEE. The chain's CDR3 is CASSIRTGETQYF. In nucleotides, the CDR3 is TGTGCCAGCAGCATTCGGACAGGGGAGACCCAGTACTTC.

The J gene is TRBJ2-3, the V gene TRBV4-1, with TRBD2 identical over 7 bases. Trimming at V came to 0 bases and at J to 5 bases, leaving 11 bases not matched to a gene. Germline CDR1 reads MGHRA; CDR2 reads YSYEKL. The CDR3 loop spans 17 amino acids. The CDR3 region is CASSQEGTSAEGDTQYF. The CDR3 DNA reads TGCGCCAGCAGCCAAGAAGGAACTAGCGCCGAGGGAGATACGCAGTATTTT.

The chain links TRBV13 to TRBJ1-3; maybe TRBD1 (5 bases). The CDR3 runs 14 residues. Trimming cost V 5 bases and J 6 bases, with 14 bases left between them. Germline assignment: CDR1 PRHDT and CDR2 FYEKMQ (reference sequence). CDR3 amino acids: CASSKGGGTNTIYF. The CDR3 DNA reads TGTGCCAGCAGCAAAGGCGGGGGAACAAACACCATATATTTT.

This chain links TRBV6-5 with TRBJ1-2; 8 bases match TRBD1. The CDR3 extends over 15 amino acids. V was clipped by 2 bases and J by 5 bases; unmatched bases: 7. CDR1 is MNHEY, CDR2 SVGAGI, per germline. The CDR3 nucleotides are TGTGCCAGCAGTTACGGGCAGGGGGCCTCATATGGCTACACCTTC. It codes for CASSYGQGASYGYTF.

The V call is TRBV5-8, the J call TRBJ1-2; the match to TRBD1 covers 7 bases. Losses at the gene ends were 1 base for V and 4 bases for J; bases not matched to a gene: 4. The CDR3 spans 14 residues. Germline loops: CDR1 SGHTS, CDR2 YDEGEE. The CDR3 DNA follows: TGTGCCAGCAGCTTGACAGGGGCGGTCTATGGCTACACCTTC. Translation gives CASSLTGAVYGYTF.

The V gene is TRBV9, the J gene TRBJ2-2; D is undetermined. The CDR3 contains 16 residues. CDR1 SGDLS and CDR2 YYNGEE come from the germline V gene. The germline V and J ends were trimmed by 0 bases and 0 bases, with 9 bases remaining between them. The CDR3 loop is CASSVVPRSNTGELFF. The CDR3 DNA reads TGTGCCAGCAGCGTAGTCCCGCGGTCGAACACCGGGGAGCTGTTTTTT.

This clone was picked up a small number of times. The CDR3 reads CASSSRVYGYTF. In nucleotides, the CDR3 is TGTGCCAGCAGTTCCCGGGTTTATGGCTACACCTTC. This sequence joins TRBV6-5 and TRBJ1-2; D is ambiguous. The CDR3 extends over 12 amino acids. V was cut by 4 bases and J by 5 bases, with 8 bases left in between. From germline, CDR1 is MNHEY and CDR2 SVGAGI.

The V and J genes are TRBV9 and TRBJ2-2, with D perhaps TRBD2 (5 bases). This CDR3 contains 15 residues. CDR1 SGDLS and CDR2 YYNGEE come from the germline V gene. Trimming removed 4 bases from V and 5 bases from J, with 15 bases in between. The CDR3 loop is CASSLVVGVTGELFF. The CDR3 bases are TGTGCCAGCAGCCTCGTCGTCGGGGTTACCGGGGAGCTGTTTTTT.

The rearrangement uses TRBV7-9 and TRBJ1-5, with D unresolved. The germline V gene encodes CDR1 SEHNR and CDR2 FQNEAQ (reference sequence). The V and J ends lost 5 bases and 3 bases respectively, with 8 bases between them. The CDR3 is made up of 13 amino acids. The DNA for the CDR3 is TGTGCCAGCAGCCGAGAATCCAATCAGCCCCAGCATTTT. Its translation: CASSRESNQPQHF.

The gene calls are TRBV19 and TRBJ1-1, with 7 bases fitting TRBD1. The CDR3 sequence is 13 residues long. J lost 5 bases, V lost 4 bases, and 4 bases had no gene match. Germline values: CDR1 LNHDA, CDR2 SQIVND (reference sequence). The CDR3 nucleotides read TGTGCCAGTAGTAGGACAGGAAGGACTGAAGCTTTCTTT. The encoded protein is CASSRTGRTEAFF.

This clone occurred once. The chain combines TRBV6-5 with TRBJ2-2; D may be TRBD1 (6 bases). The CDR3 contains 15 residues. Germline-derived CDR1 and CDR2 are MNHEY and SVGAGI. Trimming removed 7 bases at V and 0 bases at J, with 12 bases between. The CDR3 nucleotides are TGTGCCAGCACCCGACAGGATACGAACACCGGGGAGCTGTTTTTT. Translating gives CASTRQDTNTGELFF.

Only a few counts were recorded for this clone. V and J are TRBV4-3 and TRBJ1-2, with unresolved D. Trimming took off 4 bases at V and 0 bases at J, with 12 bases between the two ends. The CDR3 contains 15 residues. Germline V gene sequence: CDR1 LGHNA, CDR2 YSLEER. CDR3 amino acids: CASSLGRRTNYGYTF. The CDR3 region has the DNA TGCGCCAGCAGCCTAGGGCGGAGGACTAACTATGGCTACACCTTC.

The V gene is TRBV5-1, the J gene TRBJ2-1, with TRBD2 matching over 9 bases. The CDR3 is 15 amino acids. J lost 3 bases, V lost 1 base, and 2 bases had no gene match. Germline V gives CDR1 SGHRS, CDR2 YFSETQ. DNA of the CDR3: TGCGCCAGCAGCTTGAGCGGGGGGCTCTACAATGAGCAGTTCTTC. Translation gives CASSLSGGLYNEQFF.

The chain recombines TRBV5-5 with TRBJ1-1; D remains ambiguous. Per germline, CDR1 SGHKS and CDR2 YYEKEE (reference sequence). Trimming pared 6 bases from V and 1 base from J, leaving 13 bases between. The CDR3 length is 14 residues. DNA for the CDR3: TGTGCCAGCACCCGGGGTGGGCGGAACACTGAAGCTTTCTTT. Translation: CASTRGGRNTEAFF. Drawing the rest from reference TRBV5-5 and TRBJ1-1, the complete variable domain is DAGVTQSPTHLIKTRGQQVTLRCSPISGHKSVSWYQQVLGQGPQFIFQYYEKEERGRGNFPDRFSARQFPNYSSELNVNALLLGDSALYLCASTRGGRNTEAFFGQGTRLTVV.

A word on this clone: A read error may produce the germline difference seen at one junction end. The chain links TRBV4-1 to TRBJ2-1; TRBD2 matches at 8 bases. Per germline, CDR1 MGHRA and CDR2 YSYEKL. The CDR3 runs 13 residues. CDR3 loop: CASIQMRGGPPFF. CDR3 nucleotides: TGCGCCAGCATCCAAATGCGCGGGGGGCCTCCGTTCTTC.

The V and J genes are TRBV7-9 and TRBJ2-3, with a weak D call TRBD1 (6 bases). This CDR3 has 12 amino acids. CDR1 and CDR2 (germline): SEHNR, FQNEAQ (reference sequence). The V end was cut by 5 bases, the J end by 6 bases, with 9 bases between. This chain's CDR3 is CASSRDTDTQYF. The CDR3 nucleotides read TGTGCCAGCAGCAGGGACACGGATACGCAGTATTTT. Using reference TRBV7-9 and TRBJ2-3 for the parts outside the CDR3, the full variable domain is DTGVSQNPRHKITKRGQNVTFRCDPISEHNRLYWYRQTLGQGPEFLTYFQNEAQLEKSRLLSDRFSAERPKGSFSTLEIQRTEQGDSAMYLCASSRDTDTQYFGPGTRLTVL.

This sequence joins TRBV20-1 and TRBJ1-2; D not certain. This CDR3 spans 8 amino acids. The germline gives CDR1 DFQATT, CDR2 SNEGSKA (reference sequence). The CDR3 DNA sequence: TGCAGCTCTTATGGCTACACCTTC. This sequence encodes CSSYGYTF.

The J gene is TRBJ1-2, the V gene TRBV9, with D maybe TRBD1 (5 bases). Germline V gene sequence: CDR1 SGDLS, CDR2 YYNGEE. V lost 2 bases and J 7 bases, leaving 21 bases between the germline ends. This CDR3 spans 16 amino acids. The CDR3 is CASSVRGAPSVGGYTF. CDR3 coding DNA: TGTGCCAGCAGCGTTAGGGGCGCGCCCTCCGTTGGTGGCTACACCTTC.

The genes are TRBV6-5 and TRBJ2-2; D is possibly TRBD1 (6 bases). The CDR3 is made up of 14 amino acids. CDR1 MNHEY and CDR2 SVGAGI come from the germline V gene. Trimming removed 6 bases at V and 1 base at J, with 9 bases between. CDR3 in DNA: TGTGCCAGCAGGGGACATATGAACACCGGGGAGCTGTTTTTT. This codes for CASRGHMNTGELFF.

V gene TRBV29-1 combines with J gene TRBJ1-2, with D unresolved. The CDR3 loop spans 13 amino acids. Per the germline V gene, CDR1 is SQVTM and CDR2 is ANQGSEA. Deletions cut 6 bases from V and 0 bases from J, with 11 bases between. CDR3 residues: CSVGEGSNYGYTF. The CDR3 DNA reads as TGCAGCGTGGGAGAAGGTTCTAACTATGGCTACACCTTC.